This paragraph covers one T cell receptor beta chain sequence. The data stem from a study of blood T cell repertoires in COVID-19. On the study more broadly: Sites in the United States, Italy and Spain provided acute and convalescent COVID-19 samples. T cells, B-cell-depleted T cells, or PBMCs provided the cDNA or gDNA that served as material.

How the authors handled the data: The assay estimated nucleated cells by amplifying reference gene primers. TCRdb keeps only in-frame clones here, not all; method: immunoSEQ multiplex PCR. Clone size and the V and J calls come from that table; the DNA yielded D and trimming. The sample records some 63,000 clones, about 82% being singletons. V lost 5 bases, J lost 3 bases, and 6 bases stayed unmatched. Germline CDR1 SGHNT, CDR2 YENEEA. The CDR3 is made up of 15 amino acids. The sequence derives from a human donor in a cohort sampled during active COVID-19. V is TRBV11-3 and J is TRBJ1-1, with TRBD1 identical over 10 bases. The sequencing sample was made of peripheral blood. CDR3 protein: CASSPRTGGYTEAFF. The CDR3 DNA reads as TGTGCCAGCAGCCCCCGGACAGGGGGATACACTGAAGCTTTCTTT.